A single sample is the source of the 12 T cell receptor beta chains below, sequenced in a study of shared clonotypes between healthy human individuals. TCRdb's copy holds only in-frame clones and misses some; the assay was immunoSEQ multiplex PCR. In the table there are about 1 million clones, around 76% of which are singletons. The sample taken for sequencing was memory CD4+ T cells sorted from blood. Regarding subset: CD45RA-negative fraction. These receptor sequences come from a man aged 18 to 29 in good health.

The rearrangement links TRBV30 to TRBJ2-1; a weak D match, TRBD2 (5 bases). V gave up 2 bases and J gave up 9 bases, with 8 bases separating them. The CDR3 has 11 amino acids. Germline CDR1 GTSNPN, CDR2 SVGIG (reference sequence). The CDR3 bases are TGTGCCTGGAGTTTGGAGGTTGAGCAGTTCTTC. Its protein is CAWSLEVEQFF.

V is TRBV7-2 and J is TRBJ2-7; D is uncertain. This CDR3 region has 12 residues. Trimming took 6 bases from V and 3 from J, leaving 9 bases between them. Germline CDR1 reads SGHTA; CDR2 reads FQGNSA. The CDR3 is CASSPQVYEQYF. The CDR3, as DNA: TGTGCCAGCAGTCCCCAGGTCTACGAGCAGTACTTC.

The genes are TRBV5-6 and TRBJ1-6; D is undetermined. The V gene lost 0 bases and the J gene lost 2 bases, with 12 bases spanning the gap. This CDR3 comprises 17 residues. Germline CDR1 is SGHDT and CDR2 is YYEEEE. The CDR3 DNA sequence: TGTGCCAGCAGCTTGGGTGAGGCGGGAACCTATAATTCACCCCTCCACTTT. The encoded protein is CASSLGEAGTYNSPLHF.

The chain has TRBV10-3 and TRBJ2-7; 11 bases are shared with TRBD2. CDR3 length equals 13 residues. V trimming: 11 bases; J trimming: 4 bases; junction bases outside the gene matches: 7. The germline V gene encodes CDR1 ENHRY and CDR2 SYGVKD. CDR3 residues: CAVTSGASYEQYF. CDR3 DNA: TGTGCCGTGACTAGCGGGGCTTCATACGAGCAGTACTTC.

Of note for this clone: Within the sample, other DNA sequences also encode this same CDR3. The genes are TRBV9 and TRBJ2-1; D is unclear. The length of the CDR3 is 13 residues. Deletions cut 4 bases from V and 0 bases from J, with 5 bases between. CDR1 is SGDLS, CDR2 YYNGEE, per germline. This chain's CDR3 is CASSPSSYNEQFF. Written as DNA, the CDR3 is TGTGCCAGCAGCCCGAGCTCCTACAATGAGCAGTTCTTC.

This chain uses TRBV29-1 with TRBJ2-4, with 10 bases matching TRBD2. Losses at the gene ends were 2 bases for V and 3 bases for J; bases not matched to a gene: 1. Germline CDR1 is SQVTM and CDR2 is ANQGSEA. The CDR3 length is 14 residues. CDR3 nucleotides: TGCAGCGTTGAACTAGCGGGAGTCAAAAACATTCAGTACTTC. This encodes CSVELAGVKNIQYF.

About this clone: Distinct nucleotide sequences in the sample also encode this CDR3. The rearrangement links TRBV5-4 to TRBJ2-2, with a weak D call TRBD1 (5 bases). This CDR3 contains 14 residues. The germline V gene has CDR1 SGHNT and CDR2 YYREEE (reference sequence). V gave up 4 bases and J gave up 2 bases, with 9 bases separating them. As DNA, the CDR3 is TGTGCCAGCAGCACAGGATTAAACACCGGGGAGCTGTTTTTT. It encodes CASSTGLNTGELFF.

The DNA of the CDR3 is TGTGCCAGCTCACTCCTGACAGGGGGACAGGCGAACACTGAAGCTTTCTTT. Protein sequence: CASSLLTGGQANTEAFF. The genes are TRBV18 and TRBJ1-1; the match to TRBD1 covers 9 bases. The trim removed 4 bases at V and 1 base at J, leaving 10 bases unmatched. CDR1 KGHSH and CDR2 LQKENI come from the germline V gene. This CDR3 region has 17 residues.

V and J are TRBV30 and TRBJ2-1, with 9 bases aligning to TRBD2. Germline CDR1 is GTSNPN and CDR2 is SVGIG (reference sequence). This CDR3 has 16 residues. J gave up 2 bases and V 3 bases, and 8 bases lay outside the gene matches. The DNA for the CDR3 is TGTGCCTGGAGCATAGGCGGGAGGGGGGCCTACAATGAGCAGTTCTTC. Its translation is CAWSIGGRGAYNEQFF.

CDR3 sequence (DNA): TGCAGCGTCCTTCGGGACACCGACTACGAGCAGTACTTC. It yields the protein CSVLRDTDYEQYF. The chain couples TRBV29-1 to TRBJ2-7, with D perhaps matching TRBD1 (6 bases). The germline gives CDR1 SQVTM, CDR2 ANQGSEA. V was trimmed by 6 bases and J by 3 bases, leaving 15 bases between them. CDR3 size: 13 residues.

The CDR3 bases are TGCGCCAGCAGTAGGGGGCGCTACACAGATACGCAGTATTTT. It yields the protein CASSRGRYTDTQYF. The chain links TRBV5-1 to TRBJ2-3; 7 nucleotides agree with TRBD1. The J segment lost 2 bases and the V segment lost 5 bases, leaving 5 bases of the junction unmatched. The CDR3 covers 14 residues. In germline, CDR1 is SGHRS, CDR2 YFSETQ.

This clone is a singleton in its sample. The CDR3 DNA sequence: TGTGCCAGTAGTACCATTGGACAGTCTGAAGCTTTCTTT. Encoded protein: CASSTIGQSEAFF. The chain links TRBV19 to TRBJ1-1; TRBD1 is a possible D gene (6 bases). The CDR3 covers 13 residues. The V end was cut by 4 bases, the J end by 6 bases, with 12 bases between. Germline values: CDR1 LNHDA, CDR2 SQIVND (reference sequence).